The source of this T cell receptor (beta chain) is a study of cytomegalovirus exposure and HLA in healthy donors. Across the whole study: From HLA-typed donors, an early data release held roughly 89 million unique TCRs.

A remark on this clone: Its antigen remains unknown. One junction end does not reproduce the germline sequence, and a read error may be involved.

Study findings and constraints: Several of the most significant clusters appeared linked to common viral pathogens, based on a later analysis. The study labeled around 160 TCR beta chains cytomegalovirus-associated.

CDR1 SEHNR and CDR2 FQNEAQ come from the germline V gene (reference sequence). The CDR3 contains 17 residues. PCR primers comprised 60 Vbeta and 13 Jbeta primers. TCRdb keeps only in-frame clones here, not all; method: immunoSEQ multiplex PCR. The top ten clones hold 4% to 4.5% of a sample with roughly 150,000 clones, about 82% of them seen once. The chain carries TRBV7-9 and TRBJ2-6, with 10 bases that match TRBD2. The sample comprised PBMCs. This TCR was sampled from a woman aged 40 to 50 in good health and CMV-seropositive. The CDR3 bases are TGTTCCAGCAGCTTAGCGGGAGGTGGGGCTGGGGCCAACGTCCTGACTTTC. It codes for CSSSLAGGGAGANVLTF. Combining the CDR3 with reference TRBV7-9 and TRBJ2-6 gives the whole variable domain DTGVSQNPRHKITKRGQNVTFRCDPISEHNRLYWYRQTLGQGPEFLTYFQNEAQLEKSRLLSDRFSAERPKGSFSTLEIQRTEQGDSAMYLCSSSLAGGGAGANVLTFGAGSRLTVL.